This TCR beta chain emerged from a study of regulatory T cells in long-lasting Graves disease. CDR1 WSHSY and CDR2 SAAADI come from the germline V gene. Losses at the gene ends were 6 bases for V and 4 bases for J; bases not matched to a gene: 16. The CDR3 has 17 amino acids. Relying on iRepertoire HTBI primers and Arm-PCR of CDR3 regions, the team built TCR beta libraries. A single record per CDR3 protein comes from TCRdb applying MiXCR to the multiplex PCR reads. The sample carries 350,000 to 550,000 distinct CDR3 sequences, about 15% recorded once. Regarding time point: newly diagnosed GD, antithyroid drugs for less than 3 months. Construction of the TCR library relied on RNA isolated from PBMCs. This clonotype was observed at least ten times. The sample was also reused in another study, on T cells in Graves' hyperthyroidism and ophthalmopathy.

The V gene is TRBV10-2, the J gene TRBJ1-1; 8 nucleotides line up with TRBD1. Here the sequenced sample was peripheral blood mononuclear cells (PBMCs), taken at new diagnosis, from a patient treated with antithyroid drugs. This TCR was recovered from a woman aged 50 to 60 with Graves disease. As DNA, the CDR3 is TGCGCCAGCAGGAACAGGGGGGGGGGAGAACGGTCCACTGAAGCTTTCTTT. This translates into CASRNRGGGERSTEAFF.